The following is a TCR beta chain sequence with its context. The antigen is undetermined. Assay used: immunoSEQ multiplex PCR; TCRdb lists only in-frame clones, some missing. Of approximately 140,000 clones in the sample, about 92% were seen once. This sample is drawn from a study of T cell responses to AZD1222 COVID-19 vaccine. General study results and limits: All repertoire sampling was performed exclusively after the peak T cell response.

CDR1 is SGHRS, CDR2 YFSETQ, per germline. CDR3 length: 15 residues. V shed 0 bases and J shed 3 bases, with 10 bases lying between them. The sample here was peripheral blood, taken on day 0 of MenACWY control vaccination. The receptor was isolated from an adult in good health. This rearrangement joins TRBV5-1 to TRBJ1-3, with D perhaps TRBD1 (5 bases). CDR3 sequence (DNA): TGCGCCAGCAGCTTGGCCCTCGGGGGTGGAAACACCATATATTTT. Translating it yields CASSLALGGGNTIYF.